These T cell receptor beta chains were read from a single sample in a study of prognosis after radiotherapy for stage I lung cancer. TCRdb ran MiXCR on the multiplex PCR reads and lists one entry per CDR3 protein. The sample holds roughly 13,000 distinct CDR3 sequences, roughly a third seen once. Specimen: PBMCs, collected before or after stereotactic body radiation therapy (not recorded which). The receptors were sampled from a donor over 45 with non-small cell lung cancer. The CDR3 runs from the conserved cysteine through the conserved F or W. Each record gives: V gene, D gene, J gene, clone size, CDR3 DNA, CDR3 protein. A D gene is named only where the DNA matches it firmly. The listing skips clone size in some rows; elsewhere it reads once, few, many or a size class.

v_gene: TRBV5-4
d_gene: .
j_gene: TRBJ2-3
abundance: .
CDR3nt: TGTGCCAGCAGACTGGCGGGACTTTCAGGGAAAGATACGCAGTATTTT
CDR3aa: CASRLAGLSGKDTQYF

v_gene: TRBV20-1
d_gene: .
j_gene: TRBJ1-2
abundance: many
CDR3nt: TGCAGTGCTGGAGACCCCGACTATGGCTACACCTTC
CDR3aa: CSAGDPDYGYTF

v_gene: TRBV10-3
d_gene: TRBD1
j_gene: TRBJ2-1
abundance: medium-sized
CDR3nt: TGTGCCATCAGTGAACGGGACAGCTCCTACAATGAGCAGTTCTTC
CDR3aa: CAISERDSSYNEQFF

v_gene: TRBV2
d_gene: .
j_gene: TRBJ2-7
abundance: many
CDR3nt: TGTGCCAGCGGGGCTACCAACTACGAGCAGTACTTC
CDR3aa: CASGATNYEQYF

v_gene: TRBV20-1
d_gene: TRBD2
j_gene: TRBJ2-7
abundance: many
CDR3nt: TGCAGTGCTAGAGATGCGGTCCGCGGGAGTCAGTACGAGCAGTACTTC
CDR3aa: CSARDAVRGSQYEQYF

v_gene: TRBV5-8
d_gene: .
j_gene: TRBJ2-7
abundance: many
CDR3nt: TGTGCCAGCAGAGCGATGGGCGAGCAGTACTTC
CDR3aa: CASRAMGEQYF

v_gene: TRBV3-1
d_gene: .
j_gene: TRBJ2-7
abundance: many
CDR3nt: TGTGCCAGCTCTCCTCCGGGACTCCTCTACGAGCAGTACTTC
CDR3aa: CASSPPGLLYEQYF

v_gene: TRBV6-1
d_gene: .
j_gene: TRBJ1-6
abundance: medium-sized
CDR3nt: TGTGCCAGCAGCGCCCGGACGAGTCCAAATTCACCCCTCCACTTT
CDR3aa: CASSARTSPNSPLHF

v_gene: TRBV5-6
d_gene: TRBD1
j_gene: TRBJ2-5
abundance: .
CDR3nt: TGTGCCAGCAGCTCTACCTACAGGGGGTTGCTGGAGACCCAGTACTTC
CDR3aa: CASSSTYRGLLETQYF

v_gene: TRBV11-2
d_gene: TRBD1
j_gene: TRBJ1-2
abundance: many
CDR3nt: TGTGCCAGCAGCTTACTGGGGGACAGTGATGGCTACACCTTC
CDR3aa: CASSLLGDSDGYTF

v_gene: TRBV20-1
d_gene: TRBD2
j_gene: TRBJ2-3
abundance: many
CDR3nt: TGCAGTGCTATCAGGACTAGCGGGGATACGCAGTATTTT
CDR3aa: CSAIRTSGDTQYF

v_gene: TRBV11-3
d_gene: .
j_gene: TRBJ2-1
abundance: medium-sized
CDR3nt: TGTGCCAGCAGCTTAACTGGCAATGAGCAGTTCTTC
CDR3aa: CASSLTGNEQFF

v_gene: TRBV7-9
d_gene: .
j_gene: TRBJ1-4
abundance: many
CDR3nt: TGTGCCAGCAGCTTAGTTGCTTTTTCTCAAGAAAAACTGTTTTTT
CDR3aa: CASSLVAFSQEKLFF

v_gene: TRBV29-1
d_gene: .
j_gene: TRBJ2-5
abundance: .
CDR3nt: TGCAGCGTTGATTCTACTGTTCAAGAGACAAAGTACTTC
CDR3aa: CSVDSTVQETKYF

v_gene: TRBV9
d_gene: .
j_gene: TRBJ2-3
abundance: many
CDR3nt: TGTGCCAGCAGCGTGCTAGGCACAGATACGCAGTATTTT
CDR3aa: CASSVLGTDTQYF

v_gene: TRBV3-1
d_gene: .
j_gene: TRBJ2-5
abundance: many
CDR3nt: TGTGCCAGCAGCCAGGTAGCGGAAGAGACCCAGTACTTC
CDR3aa: CASSQVAEETQYF

v_gene: TRBV7-6
d_gene: TRBD1
j_gene: TRBJ1-5
abundance: many
CDR3nt: TGTGCCAGCAGCCCGGGACAGGGGGTATCGGGTCAGCCCCAGCATTTT
CDR3aa: CASSPGQGVSGQPQHF

v_gene: TRBV7-2
d_gene: .
j_gene: TRBJ2-1
abundance: medium-sized
CDR3nt: TGTGCCAGCAGCTTAGAATGGTCGGAGAGTGAGCAGTTCTTC
CDR3aa: CASSLEWSESEQFF

v_gene: TRBV5-4
d_gene: TRBD1
j_gene: TRBJ2-1
abundance: many
CDR3nt: TGTGCCAGCAGCCCACCCGGGACAGGGGGCCCCGAGCAGTTCTTC
CDR3aa: CASSPPGTGGPEQFF

v_gene: TRBV18
d_gene: TRBD1
j_gene: TRBJ2-1
abundance: .
CDR3nt: TGTGCCAGCTCACCACCGTCGGGACAGGGCCGGTTCTTC
CDR3aa: CASSPPSGQGRFF

v_gene: TRBV20-1
d_gene: TRBD2
j_gene: TRBJ2-5
abundance: many
CDR3nt: TGCAGTGCTACGGGGGGACGGCCCCAAGAGACCCAGTACTTC
CDR3aa: CSATGGRPQETQYF

v_gene: TRBV6-1
d_gene: TRBD2
j_gene: TRBJ2-7
abundance: .
CDR3nt: TGTGCCAGCAGTGAAGTTGTGCGGGGGGCAGGTGGTTACGAGCAGTACTTC
CDR3aa: CASSEVVRGAGGYEQYF

v_gene: TRBV18
d_gene: .
j_gene: TRBJ1-2
abundance: many
CDR3nt: TGTGCCAGCTCACCCGGGGGGGCCCCAGATGGCTACACCTTC
CDR3aa: CASSPGGAPDGYTF

v_gene: TRBV27
d_gene: TRBD1
j_gene: TRBJ2-7
abundance: .
CDR3nt: TGTGCCAGCGCAGGACAGGGGGGCTCCTGCGAGCATTACTTC
CDR3aa: CASAGQGGSCEHYF

v_gene: TRBV6-2/TRBV6-3
d_gene: .
j_gene: TRBJ1-1
abundance: .
CDR3nt: TGTGCCAGCATAGCCAGGGGATACATGAACACTGAAGCTTTCTTT
CDR3aa: CASIARGYMNTEAFF

v_gene: TRBV20-1
d_gene: .
j_gene: TRBJ2-7
abundance: .
CDR3nt: TGCAGTGCCAGCAGCCCGGACTCGCGCTACGAGCAGTACTTC
CDR3aa: CSASSPDSRYEQYF

v_gene: TRBV29-1
d_gene: .
j_gene: TRBJ2-5
abundance: many
CDR3nt: TGCAGCATCAGACAGCTTCAAGAGACCCAGTACTTC
CDR3aa: CSIRQLQETQYF

v_gene: TRBV28
d_gene: TRBD1
j_gene: TRBJ1-4
abundance: many
CDR3nt: TGTGCCAGCAGTTTAACAGGGGGCTGGGAAAAACTGTTTTTT
CDR3aa: CASSLTGGWEKLFF

v_gene: TRBV6-2/TRBV6-3
d_gene: TRBD2
j_gene: TRBJ2-5
abundance: .
CDR3nt: TGTGCCAGCAGGGAAGGACCCCCAACTGGACTAGCGGAGGAGGAGACCCAGTACTTC
CDR3aa: CASREGPPTGLAEEETQYF

v_gene: TRBV25-1
d_gene: .
j_gene: TRBJ1-4
abundance: many
CDR3nt: TGTGCCAGCAGTCCAACAGGCCTGAGGGAAAAACTGTTTTTT
CDR3aa: CASSPTGLREKLFF

v_gene: TRBV30
d_gene: .
j_gene: TRBJ1-5
abundance: few
CDR3nt: TGTGCCTGGAGTTTTACCCAGGGAGATCAGCCCCAGCATTTT
CDR3aa: CAWSFTQGDQPQHF

v_gene: TRBV27
d_gene: .
j_gene: TRBJ1-1
abundance: many
CDR3nt: TGTGCCAGCAGTGAAAGTGAAGCTTTCTTT
CDR3aa: CASSESEAFF

v_gene: TRBV3-1
d_gene: TRBD2
j_gene: TRBJ2-5
abundance: many
CDR3nt: TGTGCCAGCAGCCCTACACTAGCGGCCCAAGAGACCCAGTACTTC
CDR3aa: CASSPTLAAQETQYF

v_gene: TRBV20-1
d_gene: TRBD1
j_gene: TRBJ1-3
abundance: many
CDR3nt: TGCAGTGTTCAGACAGGGACGTCCGGAAACACCATATATTTT
CDR3aa: CSVQTGTSGNTIYF

v_gene: TRBV27
d_gene: .
j_gene: TRBJ2-3
abundance: medium-sized
CDR3nt: TGTGCCAGCAGTCCGCAGGGGATAGGCACAGATACGCAGTATTTT
CDR3aa: CASSPQGIGTDTQYF

v_gene: TRBV30
d_gene: .
j_gene: TRBJ2-1
abundance: .
CDR3nt: TGTGCCCGGAGTGTGACTATCGGTTACGGAGGTGAGCAGTTCTTC
CDR3aa: CARSVTIGYGGEQFF

v_gene: TRBV2
d_gene: TRBD1
j_gene: TRBJ1-1
abundance: many
CDR3nt: TGTGCCAGCCCGAGGACAGGGAACACTGAAGCTTTCTTT
CDR3aa: CASPRTGNTEAFF

v_gene: TRBV6-1
d_gene: .
j_gene: TRBJ2-5
abundance: many
CDR3nt: TGTGCCAGCAGGATATTTCGAGCGCGTGGAGGGGAGACCCAGTACTTC
CDR3aa: CASRIFRARGGETQYF

v_gene: TRBV19
d_gene: .
j_gene: TRBJ2-5
abundance: many
CDR3nt: TGTGCCAGTAGTATACAAGAGACCCAGTACTTC
CDR3aa: CASSIQETQYF

v_gene: TRBV7-3
d_gene: .
j_gene: TRBJ1-1
abundance: .
CDR3nt: TGTGCCAGCAGCTTAAGCTGGGGGGGCACTGAAGCTTTCTTT
CDR3aa: CASSLSWGGTEAFF

v_gene: TRBV3-1
d_gene: .
j_gene: TRBJ2-7
abundance: many
CDR3nt: TGTGCCAGCAGTAAAACCTACGAGCAGTACTTC
CDR3aa: CASSKTYEQYF

v_gene: TRBV6-2/TRBV6-3
d_gene: .
j_gene: TRBJ2-5
abundance: medium-sized
CDR3nt: TGTGCCACGCCGGGGGCACTGGGGGAGACCCAGTACTTC
CDR3aa: CATPGALGETQYF

v_gene: TRBV5-1
d_gene: .
j_gene: TRBJ2-2
abundance: medium-sized
CDR3nt: TGCGCCAGCAGCGCGGGATTTGGGACCGGGGAGCTGTTTTTT
CDR3aa: CASSAGFGTGELFF

v_gene: TRBV5-1
d_gene: .
j_gene: TRBJ2-5
abundance: .
CDR3nt: TGCGCCAGCAGCTTGGTCGGGCAGATGCAAGAGACCCAGTACTTC
CDR3aa: CASSLVGQMQETQYF

v_gene: TRBV20-1
d_gene: .
j_gene: TRBJ1-6
abundance: many
CDR3nt: TGCAGTGCACGGGACACCCTTAATTCACCCCTCCACTTT
CDR3aa: CSARDTLNSPLHF

v_gene: TRBV14
d_gene: .
j_gene: TRBJ2-1
abundance: many
CDR3nt: TGTGCCAGCAGCCAATACAGACGCAATGAGCAGTTCTTC
CDR3aa: CASSQYRRNEQFF

v_gene: TRBV5-4
d_gene: TRBD1
j_gene: TRBJ2-7
abundance: .
CDR3nt: TGTGCCAGCAGCTTGTTCCAGGGGGTAGAGGGTGAGCAGTACTTC
CDR3aa: CASSLFQGVEGEQYF

v_gene: TRBV6-2/TRBV6-3
d_gene: TRBD1
j_gene: TRBJ1-1
abundance: .
CDR3nt: TGTGCCAGAAGTGAAGCTGAAGGGGGCGGAAACACTGAAGCTTTCTTT
CDR3aa: CARSEAEGGGNTEAFF

v_gene: TRBV5-6
d_gene: .
j_gene: TRBJ1-6
abundance: many
CDR3nt: TGTGCCAGCAGCTTGTATGGGGCAGGGTTTTCACCCCTCCACTTT
CDR3aa: CASSLYGAGFSPLHF

v_gene: TRBV4-1
d_gene: .
j_gene: TRBJ2-1
abundance: .
CDR3nt: TGCGCCAGCACAGGGGCCTTAAATTACAATGAGCAGTTCTTC
CDR3aa: CASTGALNYNEQFF